What follows is one T cell receptor beta chain and its context. Generated by immunoSEQ multiplex PCR, the TCRdb table keeps only in-frame clones and is missing some. This table has roughly 79,000 clones, nearly 96% appearing once. This record belongs to a study of technical replicates of blood from several donors. The germline V gene encodes CDR1 SGHVS and CDR2 FNYEAQ. V shed 2 bases and J 10 bases; nucleotides not matched to a gene: 6. This CDR3 is 14 amino acids long. This sequence joins TRBV7-6 and TRBJ2-1; 9 bases line up with TRBD2. The material sequenced was T cells isolated from PBMCs. This TCR was recovered from a human donor in good health. In DNA, the CDR3 is TGTGCCAGCAGCTTACTTTACAGCGGGGGGGAGCAGTTCTTC. Protein sequence: CASSLLYSGGEQFF.